This T cell receptor (beta chain) is from a study of memory CD4+ T cells and cytomegalovirus serostatus. Overall study findings and caveats: CMV serostatus prediction reached median AUC around 0.94, or 0.89 with US-trained model.

Single viable CD3+CD4+CD8-CD45RO+ cells were sorted as the memory CD4+ T cells. Method: immunoSEQ multiplex PCR; TCRdb's copy keeps in-frame clones and lacks some. The sample includes roughly 50,000 clones, approximately 79% of them seen just once. Points on this clone: As yet, its antigen is unknown.

V was pared by 7 bases and J by 0 bases, with 13 bases between. Germline CDR1 is MNHNY and CDR2 is SVGAGI (reference sequence). The CDR3 spans 14 residues. Sample: memory CD4+ T cells from blood. This sequence joins TRBV6-6 and TRBJ2-7; TRBD1 is a possible D gene (6 bases). The clonotype originates from an adult in good health and CMV-seronegative. The CDR3 nucleotides are TGTGCCAGCATGGATACAGGGCCCTCCTACGAGCAGTACTTC. It encodes CASMDTGPSYEQYF.